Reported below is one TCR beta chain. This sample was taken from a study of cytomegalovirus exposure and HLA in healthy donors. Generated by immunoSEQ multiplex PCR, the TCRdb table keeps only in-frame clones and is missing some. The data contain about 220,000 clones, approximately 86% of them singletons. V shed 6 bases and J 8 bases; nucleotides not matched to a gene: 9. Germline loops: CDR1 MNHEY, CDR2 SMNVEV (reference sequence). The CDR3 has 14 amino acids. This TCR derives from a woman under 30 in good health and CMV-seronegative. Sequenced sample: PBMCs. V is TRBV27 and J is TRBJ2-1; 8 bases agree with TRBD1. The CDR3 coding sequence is TGTGCCAGCAGCCCGGGACAGGTCGGCCATGAGCAGTTCTTC. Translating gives CASSPGQVGHEQFF.